This T cell receptor (beta chain) comes out of a study of blood T cell repertoires in COVID-19. Study overall: Samples taken during acute and convalescent COVID-19 were collected in the United States, Italy and Spain. Nucleic acid was either cDNA or gDNA, and it came from T cells, B-cell-depleted T cells, or PBMCs.

The authors' processing: Reference gene primer amplification gave estimated nucleated cell counts. Produced via immunoSEQ multiplex PCR; TCRdb's table is partial and in-frame only. V, J and clone size reflect that table, while D and trimming were determined from the DNA. The sample carries tens of thousands of clones, around 85% recorded once. This clone was picked up one time. CDR1 and CDR2 (germline): MNHEY, SVGAGI. Trimming took 0 bases from V and 4 from J; bases not matched to a gene: 4. The CDR3 loop spans 15 amino acids. The receptor's source is a human donor in a cohort sampled during active COVID-19. The chain combines TRBV6-5 with TRBJ1-2, with 8 bases fitting TRBD1. Sample: peripheral blood. The CDR3 DNA reads TGTGCCAGCAGTTACTCCACAGGGGGGGGCTATGGCTACACCTTC. This gives the protein CASSYSTGGGYGYTF.